This T cell receptor (beta chain) was profiled in a study of cytomegalovirus exposure and HLA in healthy donors. Study information: Ancestry clustering placed roughly four fifths of roughly 410 genotyped donors in the Caucasian-associated cluster.

Findings of the study overall: The analysis excluded some indistinguishable V segments, including TRBV6-2 and TRBV6-3. By HLA locus, TCR association rates varied in a later analysis, with DRB1 showing the most and HLA-C the fewest.

The CDR3 has 14 amino acids. V was trimmed by 3 bases and J by 5 bases, leaving 13 bases between them. CDR1 GTSNPN and CDR2 SVGIG come from the germline V gene (reference sequence). PCR amplification relied on 60 Vbeta primers (plus 13 Jbeta primers). The method was immunoSEQ multiplex PCR; TCRdb's version includes in-frame clones alone and lacks a portion of them. The data show 130,000 or so clones, 82% seen once. This clone was picked up one time. Its antigen is not known. The clonotype was recovered from a man aged 18 to 29 in good health and CMV-seropositive. The specimen was PBMCs. This chain links TRBV30 with TRBJ2-2; D possibly corresponds to TRBD2 (5 bases). The CDR3 here is CAWRGEGRTGELFF. In DNA, the CDR3 is TGTGCCTGGAGGGGAGAGGGAAGGACCGGGGAGCTGTTTTTT.